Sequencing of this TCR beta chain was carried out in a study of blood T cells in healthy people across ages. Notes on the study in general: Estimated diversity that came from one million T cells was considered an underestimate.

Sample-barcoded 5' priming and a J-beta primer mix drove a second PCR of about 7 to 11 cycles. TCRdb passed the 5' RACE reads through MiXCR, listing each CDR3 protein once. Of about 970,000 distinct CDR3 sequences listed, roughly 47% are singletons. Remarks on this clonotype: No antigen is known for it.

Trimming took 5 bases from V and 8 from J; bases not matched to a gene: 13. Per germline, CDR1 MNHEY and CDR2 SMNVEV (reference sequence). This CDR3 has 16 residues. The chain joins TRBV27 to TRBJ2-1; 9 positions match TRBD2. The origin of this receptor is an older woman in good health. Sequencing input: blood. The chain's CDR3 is CASSPWGGRARDEQFF. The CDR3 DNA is TGTGCCAGCAGTCCCTGGGGCGGGAGGGCCCGGGATGAGCAGTTCTTC.